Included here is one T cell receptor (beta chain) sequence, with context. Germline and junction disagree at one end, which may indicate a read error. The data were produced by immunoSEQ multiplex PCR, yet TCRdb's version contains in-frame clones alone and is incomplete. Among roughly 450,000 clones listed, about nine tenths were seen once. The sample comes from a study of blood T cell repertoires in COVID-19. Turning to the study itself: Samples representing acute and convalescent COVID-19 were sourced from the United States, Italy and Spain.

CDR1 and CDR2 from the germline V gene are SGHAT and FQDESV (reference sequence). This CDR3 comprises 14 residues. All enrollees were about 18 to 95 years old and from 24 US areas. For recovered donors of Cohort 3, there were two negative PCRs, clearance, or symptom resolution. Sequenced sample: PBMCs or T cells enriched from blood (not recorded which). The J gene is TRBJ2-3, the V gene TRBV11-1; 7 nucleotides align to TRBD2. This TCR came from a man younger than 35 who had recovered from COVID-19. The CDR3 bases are TGTGCCACCAGCGGGACTCCGAAGACAGATACGCAGTATTTT. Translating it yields CATSGTPKTDTQYF.